This T cell receptor (beta chain) was sequenced for a study of T cell responses to AZD1222 COVID-19 vaccine. Findings and caveats of the study: Elevations in Spike-specific TCR breadth and depth followed administration of two AZD1222 doses. Repertoire sampling occurred only after the peak T cell response. Donors, mostly white British, included more females; clonal diversity was possibly underestimated. Spike regions recognized by vaccine-associated CD4 TCRs spanned the protein, led by 160-218 and 743-854.

Method: immunoSEQ multiplex PCR; TCRdb's copy keeps in-frame clones and lacks some. Of 90,000 to 95,000 clones listed, roughly nine tenths are singletons. This CDR3 spans 15 amino acids. Trimming removed 8 bases at V and 2 bases at J, with 16 bases between. From germline, CDR1 is LNHDA and CDR2 SQIVND (reference sequence). Notes on this clone: Its antigen remains unidentified.

The sequence was collected from an adult in good health. The material sequenced was peripheral blood, taken on day 0 of AZD1222 vaccination. This chain joins TRBV19 and TRBJ1-3; TRBD1 might be the D (6 bases). The chain's CDR3 is CASGGGSSTGNTIYF. In DNA form, the CDR3 reads TGTGCCAGTGGGGGGGGCAGCTCAACTGGAAACACCATATATTTT. Complete variable domain (other parts from reference TRBV19 and TRBJ1-3): DGGITQSPKYLFRKEGQNVTLSCEQNLNHDAMYWYRQDPGQGLRLIYYSQIVNDFQKGDIAEGYSVSREKKESFPLTVTSAQKNPTAFYLCASGGGSSTGNTIYFGEGSWLTVV.